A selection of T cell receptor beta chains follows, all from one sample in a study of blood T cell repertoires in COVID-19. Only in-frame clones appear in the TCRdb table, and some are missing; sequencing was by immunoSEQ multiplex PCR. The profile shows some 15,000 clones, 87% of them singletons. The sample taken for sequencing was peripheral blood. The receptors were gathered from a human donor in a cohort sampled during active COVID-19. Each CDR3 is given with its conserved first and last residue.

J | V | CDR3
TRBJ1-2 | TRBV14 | CASSQSRDSYGYTF
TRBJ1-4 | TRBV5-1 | CASSGTGFLEKLFF
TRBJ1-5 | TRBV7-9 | CATGTGGSQPQHF
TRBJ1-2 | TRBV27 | CASRTGTGGYGYTF
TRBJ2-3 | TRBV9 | CASSGRGVRTDTQYF
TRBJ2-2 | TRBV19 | CASSIAGWSSGELFF
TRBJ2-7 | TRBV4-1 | CASSQTHAGEQYF
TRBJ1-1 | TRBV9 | CASSVGPDLNTEAFF
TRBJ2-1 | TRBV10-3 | CATSGQGAYNEQFF
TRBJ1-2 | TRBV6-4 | CASSGDRGGLSGYTF
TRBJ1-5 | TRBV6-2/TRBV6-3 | CASSYSSYSNQPQHF
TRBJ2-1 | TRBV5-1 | CASSLEGGPYNEQFF
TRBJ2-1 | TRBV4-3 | CASSQDGAGLPWNEQFF
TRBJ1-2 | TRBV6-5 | CASSLGGEGYTF
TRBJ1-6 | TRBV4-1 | CASSAGRPARVNSPLHF
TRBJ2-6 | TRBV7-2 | CASSLDTGANVLTF
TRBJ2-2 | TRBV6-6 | CASSYSTGVTGELFF
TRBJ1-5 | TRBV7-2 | CASSLEQVDNQPQHF
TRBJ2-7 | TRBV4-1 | CASSQDIPRGTGVYEQYF
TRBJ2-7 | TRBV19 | CASSTGLAGLGEQYF
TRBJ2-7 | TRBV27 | CASSLPQGGEQYF
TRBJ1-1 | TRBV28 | CASSLGGGARTEAFF
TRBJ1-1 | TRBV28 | CASSQYGVSANTEAFF
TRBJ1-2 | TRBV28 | CASSLQGKFSSF
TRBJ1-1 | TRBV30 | CAWSITTEAFF
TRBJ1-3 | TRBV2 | CASSDGGGNTIYF
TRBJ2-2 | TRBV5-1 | CASSDGTQGMELFF
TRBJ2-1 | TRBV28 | CASSPSEGYNEQFF
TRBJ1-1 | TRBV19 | CALRGPGTEAFF
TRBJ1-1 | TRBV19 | CASSSTSEAFF